This T cell receptor (beta chain) is drawn from a study of T cells in Graves' hyperthyroidism and ophthalmopathy. Background on the study: Sampling of peripheral blood happened at initial diagnosis, prior to any treatment. Broader study findings: Ophthalmopathy cases were set apart from stable hyperthyroidism by a 13 V-J model.

Patients between 18 and 65 years old had hyperthyroidism, newly diagnosed and lasting under 2 months. The CDR3 regions of TCR beta were amplified from RNA transcripts. HTBI primers were used for first-round RT-PCR of the TCR CDR3. TCRdb itself ran the multiplex PCR reads through MiXCR, one entry per CDR3 protein. The sample lists around 180,000 distinct CDR3 sequences; 15% to 20% were seen once. This clonotype occurred many times. What it binds is unknown. V lost 4 bases, J lost 0 bases, and 9 bases lay in between. The CDR3 contains 15 residues. Germline loops: CDR1 LNHNV, CDR2 YYDKDF (reference sequence).

This clonotype was obtained from a woman aged 45-65 years with Graves' hyperthyroidism. The genes are TRBV15 and TRBJ2-2; unclear D gene. Sequenced: blood. The CDR3 loop is CATSTLQTNTGELFF. DNA of the CDR3: TGTGCCACCAGCACCCTACAAACGAACACCGGGGAGCTGTTTTTT.